This entry is about one TCR beta chain. Its antigen remains undetermined. Base-call qualities are not available, and no considerably larger clone is one nucleotide away. The entry originates in a study of blood T cell repertoires in COVID-19 (dated by TCRdb to 2018 to 2021). As for the study more broadly: Samples covering the acute and convalescent phases of COVID-19 were provided by collaborators in the United States, Italy and Spain. The prospective study material was composed of cDNA or gDNA derived from T cells, B-cell-depleted T cells, or PBMCs. The dataset comprised deeply sampled blood TCRbeta repertoires from subjects exposed to, actively infected with, or recovered from COVID-19. The repertoires were released in a freely available public database intended as a resource for research on the immune response to SARS-CoV-2. The samples were drawn from the first 160 participants of the ongoing ImmuneRACE study and from more than 1,000 subjects provided by 6 global collaborators. The sample metadata nearly always contained a de-identified subject ID, COVID-19 status, age in years and sex. Where available, HLA class I and class II types were taken from metadata supplied by the sample provider and were not determined by assay-based typing. Overall results and qualifications from the work: How much clinical and demographic metadata was included differed by source and by participant, and the metadata was provided uncurated.

TCRbeta CDR3 regions were amplified from genomic DNA using the immunoSEQ Assay, a bias-controlled multiplex PCR. On the study's bioinformatics: Nucleated cell counts per sample were estimated from amplification of reference gene primers within the assay. To quantify the absolute abundance of each unique TCRbeta CDR3 rearrangement, sequence reads were collapsed and filtered. For each sample, productive Simpson clonality was calculated as the square root of Simpson's diversity index across productive rearrangements. The table was pulled from immuneACCESS by TCRdb, which kept in-frame rearrangements only. Such tables lose some clones; where checked, under half of the loss comes from unresolved V genes, and the rest has no known cause. V and J calls and clone size follow that table, whereas D and trimming were derived from the DNA. The table for this sample lists about 220,000 clones; about 90% of them were counted only once. The ten largest clones add up to under 2.5% of the sample.

As encoded in the germline V gene, CDR1 is SNHLY while CDR2 is FYNNEI. Spanning cysteine to phenylalanine, the CDR3 consists of 17 amino acids. Just CDR3 DNA is preserved here, 51 bases in frame from base 1. V is reduced by 5 bases and J by 5 bases, leaving a spacing of 22 bases between them. Whole blood was collected in K2EDTA tubes by collaborating institutions according to the institutions' own protocols. For TCRbeta analysis, collaborator samples were shipped as frozen whole blood, as isolated PBMCs, or as DNA extracted from either sample type. Sequenced input: peripheral blood. The rearranged chain carries TRBV2 and TRBJ2-1, with TRBD2 as a weak D call on 5 bases. The origin of this receptor is a man aged 35-49 years with active or convalescent COVID-19. The CDR3 reads as follows: CASSSLPGVPLDNEQFF. The nucleotide sequence reads as follows: TGTGCCAGCAGTAGTCTCCCCGGGGTCCCTCTTGACAATGAGCAGTTCTTC.